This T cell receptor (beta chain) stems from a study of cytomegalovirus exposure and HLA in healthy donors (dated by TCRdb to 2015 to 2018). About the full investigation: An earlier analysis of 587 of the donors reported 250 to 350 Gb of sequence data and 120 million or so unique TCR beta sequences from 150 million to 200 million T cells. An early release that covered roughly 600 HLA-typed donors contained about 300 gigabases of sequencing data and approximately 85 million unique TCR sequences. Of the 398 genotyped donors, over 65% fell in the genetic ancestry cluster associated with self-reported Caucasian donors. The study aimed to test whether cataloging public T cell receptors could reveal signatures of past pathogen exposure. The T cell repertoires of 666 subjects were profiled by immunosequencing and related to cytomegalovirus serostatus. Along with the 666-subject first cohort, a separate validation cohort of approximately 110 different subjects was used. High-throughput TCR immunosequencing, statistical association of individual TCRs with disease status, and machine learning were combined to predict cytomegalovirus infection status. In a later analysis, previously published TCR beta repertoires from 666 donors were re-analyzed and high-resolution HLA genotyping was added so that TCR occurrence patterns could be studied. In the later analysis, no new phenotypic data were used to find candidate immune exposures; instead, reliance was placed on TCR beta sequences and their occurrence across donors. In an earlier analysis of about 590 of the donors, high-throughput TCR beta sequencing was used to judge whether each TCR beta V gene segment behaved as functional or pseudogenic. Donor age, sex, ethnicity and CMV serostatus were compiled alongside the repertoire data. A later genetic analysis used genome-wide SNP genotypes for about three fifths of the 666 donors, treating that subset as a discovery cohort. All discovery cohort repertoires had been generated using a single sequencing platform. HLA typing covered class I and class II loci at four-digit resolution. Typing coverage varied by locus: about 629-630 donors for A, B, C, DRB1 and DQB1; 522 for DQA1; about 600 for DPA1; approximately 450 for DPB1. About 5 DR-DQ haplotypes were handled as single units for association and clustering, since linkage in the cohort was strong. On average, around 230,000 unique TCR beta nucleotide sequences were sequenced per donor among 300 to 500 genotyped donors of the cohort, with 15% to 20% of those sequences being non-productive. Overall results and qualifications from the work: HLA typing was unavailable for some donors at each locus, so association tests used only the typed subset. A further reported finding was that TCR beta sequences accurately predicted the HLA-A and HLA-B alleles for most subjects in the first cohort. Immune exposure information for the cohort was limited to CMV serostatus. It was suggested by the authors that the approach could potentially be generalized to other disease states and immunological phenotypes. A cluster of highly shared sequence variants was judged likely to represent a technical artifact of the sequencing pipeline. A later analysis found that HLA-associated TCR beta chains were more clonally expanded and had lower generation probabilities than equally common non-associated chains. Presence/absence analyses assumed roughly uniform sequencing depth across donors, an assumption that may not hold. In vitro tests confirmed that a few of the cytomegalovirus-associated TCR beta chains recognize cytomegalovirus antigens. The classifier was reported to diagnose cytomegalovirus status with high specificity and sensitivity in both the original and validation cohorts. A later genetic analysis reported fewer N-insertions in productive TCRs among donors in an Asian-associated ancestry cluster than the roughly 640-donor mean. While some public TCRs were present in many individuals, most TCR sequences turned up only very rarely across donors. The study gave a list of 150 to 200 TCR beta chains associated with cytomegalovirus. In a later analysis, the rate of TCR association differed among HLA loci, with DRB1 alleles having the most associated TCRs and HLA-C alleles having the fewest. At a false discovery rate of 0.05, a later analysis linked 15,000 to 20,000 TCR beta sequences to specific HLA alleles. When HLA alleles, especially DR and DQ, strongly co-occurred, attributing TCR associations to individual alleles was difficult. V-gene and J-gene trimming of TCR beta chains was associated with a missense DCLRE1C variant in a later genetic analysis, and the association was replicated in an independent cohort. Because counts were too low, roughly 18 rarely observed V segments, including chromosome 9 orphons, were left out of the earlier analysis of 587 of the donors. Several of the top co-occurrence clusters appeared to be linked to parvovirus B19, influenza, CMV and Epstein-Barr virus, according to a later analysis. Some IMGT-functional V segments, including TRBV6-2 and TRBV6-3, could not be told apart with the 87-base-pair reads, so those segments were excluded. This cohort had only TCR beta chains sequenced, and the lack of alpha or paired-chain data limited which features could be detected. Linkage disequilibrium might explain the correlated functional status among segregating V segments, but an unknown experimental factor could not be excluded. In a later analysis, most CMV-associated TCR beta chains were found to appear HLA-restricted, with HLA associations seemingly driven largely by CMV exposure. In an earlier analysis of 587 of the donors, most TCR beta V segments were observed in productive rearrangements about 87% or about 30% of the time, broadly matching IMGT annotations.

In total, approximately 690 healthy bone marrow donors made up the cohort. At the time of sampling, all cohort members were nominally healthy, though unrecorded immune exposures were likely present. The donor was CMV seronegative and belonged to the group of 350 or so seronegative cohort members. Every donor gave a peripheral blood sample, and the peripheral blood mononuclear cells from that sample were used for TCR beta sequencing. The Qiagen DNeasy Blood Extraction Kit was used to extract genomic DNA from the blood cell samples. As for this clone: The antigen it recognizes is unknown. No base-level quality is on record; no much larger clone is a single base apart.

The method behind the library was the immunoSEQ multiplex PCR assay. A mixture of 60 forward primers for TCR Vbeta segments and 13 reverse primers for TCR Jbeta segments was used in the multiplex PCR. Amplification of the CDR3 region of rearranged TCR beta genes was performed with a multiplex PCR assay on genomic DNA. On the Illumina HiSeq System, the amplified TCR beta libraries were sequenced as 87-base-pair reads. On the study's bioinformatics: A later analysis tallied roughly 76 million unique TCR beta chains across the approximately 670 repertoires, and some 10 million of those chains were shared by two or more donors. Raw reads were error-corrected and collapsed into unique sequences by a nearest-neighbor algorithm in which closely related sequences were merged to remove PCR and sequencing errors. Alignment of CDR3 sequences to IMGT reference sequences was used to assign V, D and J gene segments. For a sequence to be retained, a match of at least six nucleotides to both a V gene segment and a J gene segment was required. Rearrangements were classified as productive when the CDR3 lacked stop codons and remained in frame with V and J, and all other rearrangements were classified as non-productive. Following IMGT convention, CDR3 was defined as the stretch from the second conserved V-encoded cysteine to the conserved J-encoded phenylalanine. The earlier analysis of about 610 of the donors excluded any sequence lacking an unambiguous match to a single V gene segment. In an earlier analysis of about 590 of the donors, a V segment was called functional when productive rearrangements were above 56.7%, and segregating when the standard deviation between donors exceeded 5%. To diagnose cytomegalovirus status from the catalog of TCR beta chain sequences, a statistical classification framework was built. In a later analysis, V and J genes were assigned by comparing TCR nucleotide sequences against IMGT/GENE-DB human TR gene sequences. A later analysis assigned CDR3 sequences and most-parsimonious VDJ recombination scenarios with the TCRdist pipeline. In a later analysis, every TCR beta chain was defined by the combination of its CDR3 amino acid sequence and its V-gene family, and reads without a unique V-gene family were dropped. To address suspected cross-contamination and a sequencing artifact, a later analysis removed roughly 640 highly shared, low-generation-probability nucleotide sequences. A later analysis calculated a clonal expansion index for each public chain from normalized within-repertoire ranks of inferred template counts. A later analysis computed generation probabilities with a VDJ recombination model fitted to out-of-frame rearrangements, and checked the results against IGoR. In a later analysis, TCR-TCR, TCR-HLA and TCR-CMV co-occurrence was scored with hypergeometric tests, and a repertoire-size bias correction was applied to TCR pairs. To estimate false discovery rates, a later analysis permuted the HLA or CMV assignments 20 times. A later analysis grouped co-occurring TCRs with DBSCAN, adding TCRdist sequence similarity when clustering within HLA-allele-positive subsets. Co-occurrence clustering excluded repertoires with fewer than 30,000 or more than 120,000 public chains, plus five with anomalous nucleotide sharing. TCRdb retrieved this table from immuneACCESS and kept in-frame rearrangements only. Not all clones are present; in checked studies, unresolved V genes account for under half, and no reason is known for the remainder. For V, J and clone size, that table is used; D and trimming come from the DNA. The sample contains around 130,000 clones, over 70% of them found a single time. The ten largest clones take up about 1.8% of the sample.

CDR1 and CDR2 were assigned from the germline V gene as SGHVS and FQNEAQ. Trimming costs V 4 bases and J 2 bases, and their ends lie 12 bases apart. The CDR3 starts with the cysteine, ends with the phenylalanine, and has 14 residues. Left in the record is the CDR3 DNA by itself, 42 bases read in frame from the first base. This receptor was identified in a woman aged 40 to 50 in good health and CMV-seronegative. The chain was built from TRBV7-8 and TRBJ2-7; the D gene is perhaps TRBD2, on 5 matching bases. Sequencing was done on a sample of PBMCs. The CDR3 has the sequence CASSSGIPAYEQYF. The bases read TGTGCCAGCAGCTCCGGGATTCCCGCCTACGAGCAGTACTTC.